This T cell receptor beta chain was sequenced in a study of neurological immune-mediated disorders. In this sample, this clonotype turned up many times. Via MiXCR, TCRdb re-called the 5' RACE reads, giving one row per CDR3 protein. The table includes roughly 62,000 distinct CDR3 sequences, 2.5% detected once. The V and J ends lost 0 bases and 1 base respectively, with 10 bases between them. The CDR3 has 16 amino acids. The V gene's germline CDR1 is SGHDN and CDR2 FVKESK. The clonotype was recovered from a man aged 50 to 60 with multiple sclerosis. The chain uses TRBV14 and TRBJ1-3; D gene uncertain. Sequencing was carried out using PBMCs. CDR3 residues: CASSQEWGRSGNTIYF. The CDR3 DNA follows: TGTGCCAGCAGCCAAGAGTGGGGTCGATCTGGAAACACCATATATTTT.